These 27 T cell receptor beta chains originate from one sample sequenced in a study of CD8+CD57+ T cells in acquired aplastic anemia. Both TCR beta VDJ combination and CDR3 sequence profiling were carried out. Genomic DNA was the template for this profiling. MiXCR, applied by TCRdb to the reads, yields one record per CDR3 protein. The repertoire includes about 220,000 distinct CDR3 sequences, about 37% of them detected once, and approximately 1.2% sits in the top ten. Sequences were obtained from sorted CD4+, CD8+, or CD8+CD57+ T cells (not recorded which) from PBMCs. These receptors all come from a human donor in good health, serving as a control.

The chain recombines TRBV4-1 with TRBJ2-1; 7 nucleotides agree with TRBD2. Trimming removed 3 bases from V and 6 bases from J; junction bases left unmatched: 8. Germline values: CDR1 MGHRA, CDR2 YSYEKL. CDR3 size: 15 residues. The DNA of the CDR3 is TGCGCCAGCAGCCAGGCCGGGACTAAAAGCAATGAGCAGTTCTTC. It encodes CASSQAGTKSNEQFF.

The chain has TRBV15 and TRBJ1-6; D is unresolved. V lost 0 bases, J lost 0 bases, and 3 bases lay in between. Germline CDR1 is LNHNV and CDR2 is YYDKDF (reference sequence). The CDR3 is 15 residues long. CDR3 sequence: CATSRESSYNSPLHF. In DNA form, the CDR3 reads TGTGCCACCAGCAGAGAGAGCTCCTATAATTCACCCCTCCACTTT.

This clonotype was seen repeatedly, ten times or more. The chain uses TRBV20-1 and TRBJ1-1; D is possibly TRBD1 (5 bases). The V and J ends lost 0 bases and 10 bases respectively, with 15 bases between them. The CDR3 spans 13 residues. Germline lookup yields CDR1 DFQATT and CDR2 SNEGSKA (reference sequence). This chain's CDR3 is CSAREGTEYGAFF. The CDR3 bases are TGCAGTGCTAGAGAAGGGACCGAATATGGAGCTTTCTTT.

V and J are TRBV2 and TRBJ2-3, with D unclear. Germline V gene sequence: CDR1 SNHLY, CDR2 FYNNEI. The CDR3 contains 14 residues. V was pared by 2 bases and J by 6 bases, with 12 bases between. CDR3 sequence reads: CASSENGVSDTQYF. CDR3 DNA sequence: TGTGCCAGCAGTGAAAATGGGGTTTCGGATACGCAGTATTTT.

This clonotype occurred a few times. This chain links TRBV15 with TRBJ1-4; no firm D call. Germline lookup yields CDR1 LNHNV and CDR2 YYDKDF (reference sequence). V lost 1 base and J 4 bases, leaving 7 bases between the germline ends. The CDR3 is 14 residues long. Written as DNA, the CDR3 is TGTGCCACCAGCAGAGTAGCGGGTAATGAAAAACTGTTTTTT. Translated, it gives CATSRVAGNEKLFF.

Ten or more counts support this clonotype. The chain joins TRBV15 to TRBJ2-2, with a weak D call TRBD2 (6 bases). Germline CDR1 reads LNHNV; CDR2 reads YYDKDF (reference sequence). The CDR3 extends over 17 amino acids. V dropped 0 bases and J dropped 0 bases, with 11 bases sitting between them. Written as DNA, the CDR3 is TGTGCCACCAGCAGAGATCGGGACTGGGCGAACACCGGGGAGCTGTTTTTT. Amino acid sequence: CATSRDRDWANTGELFF. The whole variable domain, remainder taken from reference TRBV15 and TRBJ2-2, is DAMVIQNPRYQVTQFGKPVTLSCSQTLNHNVMYWYQQKSSQAPKLLFHYYDKDFNNEADTPDNFQSRRPNTSFCFLDIRSPGLGDTAMYLCATSRDRDWANTGELFFGEGSRLTVL.

The rearrangement uses TRBV6-1 and TRBJ1-5; no clear D. The CDR3 is 16 residues long. The germline V gene encodes CDR1 MNHNS and CDR2 SASEGT. V was trimmed by 6 bases and J by 0 bases, leaving 15 bases between them. The CDR3 region is CASRERHDYSNQPQHF. As DNA, the CDR3 is TGTGCCAGCAGAGAAAGACACGATTATAGCAATCAGCCCCAGCATTTT.

This clonotype was counted ten times or more. The gene calls are TRBV6-1 and TRBJ1-6; D uncertain. The V gene lost 6 bases and the J gene lost 5 bases, with 17 bases spanning the gap. Per germline, CDR1 MNHNS and CDR2 SASEGT. The length of the CDR3 is 16 residues. The CDR3 coding sequence is TGTGCCAGCAGCAAAGGACGGACCGTCGATAATTCACCCCTCCACTTT. It is translated as CASSKGRTVDNSPLHF.

This clonotype was picked up many times. The chain employs TRBV15 and TRBJ2-3, with 8 bases fitting TRBD2. Trimming cost V 5 bases and J 3 bases; bases outside gene matches: 7. The CDR3 consists of 15 residues. CDR1 and CDR2 (germline): LNHNV, YYDKDF (reference sequence). CDR3 sequence reads: CATSVPGLGTDTQYF. CDR3 bases: TGTGCCACCAGCGTTCCGGGACTAGGGACAGATACGCAGTATTTT.

Only a few counts were recorded for this clonotype. The V call is TRBV6-2 or TRBV6-3, the J call TRBJ1-5, with a tentative D call TRBD1 (5 bases). The CDR3 is 14 residues long. Germline CDR1 and CDR2: MNHEY and SVGEGT. The V gene lost 4 bases and the J gene lost 2 bases, with 9 bases spanning the gap. The CDR3 DNA reads as TGTGCCAGCAGTTCACAGGCGGGCAATCAGCCCCAGCATTTT. Protein: CASSSQAGNQPQHF.

This clonotype was recorded many times. The V gene is TRBV11-2, the J gene TRBJ1-2; the match to TRBD1 covers 8 bases. The germline gives CDR1 SGHAT, CDR2 FQNNGV. The CDR3 totals 13 residues. The V gene end was trimmed by 6 bases and the J gene end by 8 bases; junction bases not matched to a gene: 8. The chain's CDR3 is CASSPQGASGYTF. For the CDR3, the DNA is TGTGCCAGCAGTCCCCAGGGGGCCTCCGGCTACACCTTC.

This clonotype was seen repeatedly, ten times or more. The rearrangement joins TRBV20-1 to TRBJ2-3, with D perhaps matching TRBD1 (6 bases). The CDR3 length is 14 residues. CDR1 is DFQATT, CDR2 SNEGSKA, per germline (reference sequence). V lost 6 bases to trimming and J lost 2 bases, with 15 bases between them. The chain's CDR3 is CSAVWGQSTDTQYF. In DNA form, the CDR3 reads TGCAGTGCCGTGTGGGGGCAGTCCACAGATACGCAGTATTTT.

This clonotype was counted at least ten times. V gene TRBV20-1 combines with J gene TRBJ2-2; D is perhaps TRBD2 (6 bases). Deletions cut 2 bases from V and 5 bases from J, with 18 bases between. The CDR3 has 16 residues. Germline CDR1 and CDR2: DFQATT and SNEGSKA (reference sequence). The CDR3, as DNA: TGCAGTGCTAGACCCGCCGGCAGTGGAGGGACCGGGGAGCTGTTTTTT. It specifies CSARPAGSGGTGELFF.

For this clonotype: One end of the junction does not line up with germline, which may come from a read error. The V gene is TRBV12-3 or TRBV12-4, the J gene TRBJ1-1; D ambiguous. The CDR3 totals 15 residues. CDR3 DNA sequence: TGTGCCAGCGCCGCTAAGTCTCGGAGTAACACTGAAGCTTCCTTT. Its translation is CASAAKSRSNTEASF.

V usage is TRBV11-2 and J usage is TRBJ1-2; tentatively, D is TRBD1 (5 bases). V was cut by 3 bases and J by 2 bases, with 19 bases left in between. Per germline, CDR1 SGHAT and CDR2 FQNNGV. This CDR3 region has 17 residues. CDR3 coding DNA: TGTGCCAGCAGCTTCCGGCCACCGGGACTCCTGAACTATGGCTACACCTTC. Translation: CASSFRPPGLLNYGYTF.

As regards this clonotype: With a much larger clone just one base away, this may be a read error. The chain joins TRBV9 to TRBJ1-2; no clear D gene. This CDR3 is 14 amino acids long. Germline lookup yields CDR1 SGDLS and CDR2 YYNGEE. This CDR3 is CPSSETDTNYGYTF. The CDR3 region has the DNA TGTCCCAGCAGCGAGACCGATACTAACTATGGCTACACCTTC. Complete variable domain (other parts from reference TRBV9 and TRBJ1-2): DSGVTQTPKHLITATGQRVTLRCSPRSGDLSVYWYQQSLDQGLQFLIQYYNGEERAKGNILERFSAQQFPDLHSELNLSSLELGDSALYFCPSSETDTNYGYTFGSGTRLTVV.

V and J are TRBV24-1 and TRBJ1-2, with D tentatively TRBD1 (6 bases). This CDR3 has 13 amino acids. From germline, CDR1 is KGHDR and CDR2 SFDVKD. Deletions cut 6 bases from V and 8 bases from J, with 15 bases between. The CDR3 DNA is TGTGCCACCAGTTTGGGCGGGGGCTACGGCTACACCTTC. Translation gives CATSLGGGYGYTF.

This clonotype came up many times. The gene calls are TRBV25-1 and TRBJ1-3, with D hard to call. V gave up 4 bases and J gave up 0 bases, with 7 bases separating them. From germline, CDR1 is MGHDK and CDR2 SYGVNS. This CDR3 is built from 14 residues. CDR3 region: CASSASASGNTIYF. The CDR3 DNA reads as TGTGCCAGCAGTGCGTCAGCCTCTGGAAACACCATATATTTT.

This clonotype occurred many times. This chain uses TRBV7-8 with TRBJ1-6; 9 positions agree with TRBD1. Germline values: CDR1 SGHVS, CDR2 FQNEAQ. CDR3 length equals 16 residues. V gave up 3 bases and J gave up 6 bases; unmatched junction bases: 6. As DNA, the CDR3 is TGTGCCAGCAGCTTCGACAGGGGGTTTCGTAATTCACCCCTCCACTTT. It encodes CASSFDRGFRNSPLHF.

The chain is built from TRBV3-1 and TRBJ1-1, with a weak D call TRBD1 (5 bases). V shed 3 bases and J shed 12 bases, with 20 bases lying between them. Germline V gene sequence: CDR1 LGHDT, CDR2 YNNKEL (reference sequence). The CDR3 runs to 14 residues. The CDR3 bases are TGTGCCAGCAGCCACCTCGCGGGGGGGGGGAAGACTTTCTTT. It translates to CASSHLAGGGKTFF.

This clonotype was picked up many times. The V call is TRBV19, the J call TRBJ1-1; D may be TRBD1 (6 bases). Trimming removed 6 bases at V and 5 bases at J, with 13 bases between. The CDR3 runs 13 residues. CDR1 is LNHDA, CDR2 SQIVND, per germline (reference sequence). The CDR3, as DNA: TGTGCCAGTAGCCCGGGACACCGAACTGAAGCTTTCTTT. It yields the protein CASSPGHRTEAFF.

At least ten counts were recorded for this clonotype. J is TRBJ1-1 and V is TRBV25-1; no clear D gene. Trimming removed 9 bases from V and 7 bases from J, with 12 bases in between. The germline V gene encodes CDR1 MGHDK and CDR2 SYGVNS. The CDR3 has 11 residues. The CDR3, as DNA: TGTGCCAGAGACGAATTAAATGAAGCTTTCTTT. Amino acid sequence: CARDELNEAFF. The full variable domain, with the rest looked up from reference TRBV25-1 and TRBJ1-1, is EADIYQTPRYLVIGTGKKITLECSQTMGHDKMYWYQQDPGMELHLIHYSYGVNSTEKGDLSSESTVSRIRTEHFPLTLESARPSHTSQYLCARDELNEAFFGQGTRLTVV.

As concerns this clonotype: In this CDR3 the conserved last residue, phenylalanine or tryptophan, is missing, so a read error is likely. The limits of the CDR3 on the DNA are not certain, so only TCRdb's listed CDR3 is given. This chain uses TRBV7-3 with TRBJ2-7; the table gives TRBD2 as D, unverified against the DNA. The CDR3 numbers 8 amino acids, ends counted. The germline gives CDR1 SGHTA, CDR2 FQGTGA. This chain's CDR3 is CASSLIAG.

The chain couples TRBV18 to TRBJ1-1; D uncertain. Germline V gene lookup returns CDR1 KGHSH and CDR2 LQKENI. CDR3 size: 16 residues. The V end lost 4 bases, the J end lost 7 bases, and 22 bases lay between the germline ends. The CDR3 loop reads CASSRDFLQRKNEAFF. CDR3 in DNA: TGTGCCAGCTCACGTGATTTCCTACAACGTAAAAATGAAGCTTTCTTT.

The chain is built from TRBV12-3 or TRBV12-4 and TRBJ2-2, with D possibly being TRBD1 or TRBD2 (5 bases each). The length of the CDR3 is 16 residues. Between the trimmed V and J ends, which lost 6 bases and 5 bases, there was a span of 19 bases. The CDR3, as DNA: TGTGCCAGCAGGAGGGACCACCACTTTGGAACCGGGGAGCTGTTTTTT. Translating it yields CASRRDHHFGTGELFF.

This clonotype was found many times. The chain uses TRBV20-1 and TRBJ1-6; D not certain. V lost 3 bases and J 5 bases, leaving 8 bases between the germline ends. The CDR3 loop spans 13 amino acids. Germline CDR1 DFQATT, CDR2 SNEGSKA (reference sequence). The CDR3 DNA reads as TGCAGTGCTAGTTTGCAGGATAATTCACCCCTCCACTTT. It yields the protein CSASLQDNSPLHF.

This clonotype has a count of ten or more. The V and J genes are TRBV20-1 and TRBJ2-7; 7 nucleotides line up with TRBD1. J was trimmed by 7 bases and V by 0 bases; bases with no gene match: 9. CDR3 length: 14 residues. Per germline, CDR1 DFQATT and CDR2 SNEGSKA (reference sequence). DNA for the CDR3: TGCAGTGCTAGAGACCAAATACAGGGGACGGAGCAGTACTTC. It codes for CSARDQIQGTEQYF.